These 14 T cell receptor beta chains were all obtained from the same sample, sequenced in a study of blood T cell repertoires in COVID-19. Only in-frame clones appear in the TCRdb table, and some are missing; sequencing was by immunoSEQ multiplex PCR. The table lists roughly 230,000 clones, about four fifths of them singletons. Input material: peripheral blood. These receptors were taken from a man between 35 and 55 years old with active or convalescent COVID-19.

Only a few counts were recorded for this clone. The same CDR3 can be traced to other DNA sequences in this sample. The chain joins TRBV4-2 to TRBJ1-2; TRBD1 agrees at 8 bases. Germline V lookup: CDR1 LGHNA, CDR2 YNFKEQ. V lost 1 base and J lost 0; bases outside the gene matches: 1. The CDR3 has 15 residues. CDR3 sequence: CASSQGTGSNYGYTF. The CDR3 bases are TGTGCCAGCAGCCAAGGGACAGGGTCTAACTATGGCTACACCTTC.

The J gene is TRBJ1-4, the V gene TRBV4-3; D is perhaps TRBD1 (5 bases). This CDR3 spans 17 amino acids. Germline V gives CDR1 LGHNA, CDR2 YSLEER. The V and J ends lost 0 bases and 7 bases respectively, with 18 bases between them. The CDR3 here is CASSQDHPTVKGEKLFF. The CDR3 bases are TGCGCCAGCAGCCAAGATCACCCGACAGTTAAAGGTGAAAAACTGTTTTTT.

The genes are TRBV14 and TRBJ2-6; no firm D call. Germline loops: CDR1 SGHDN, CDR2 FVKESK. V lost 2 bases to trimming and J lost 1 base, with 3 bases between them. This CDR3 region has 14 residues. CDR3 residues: CASSQLSGANVLTF. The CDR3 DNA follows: TGTGCCAGCAGCCAATTATCTGGGGCCAACGTCCTGACTTTC.

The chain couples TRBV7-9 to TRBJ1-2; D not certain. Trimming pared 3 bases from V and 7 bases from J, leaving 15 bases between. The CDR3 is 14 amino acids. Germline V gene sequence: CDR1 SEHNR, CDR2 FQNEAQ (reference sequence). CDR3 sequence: CASSFHSLNPGYTF. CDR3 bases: TGTGCCAGCAGCTTTCACAGCTTGAACCCTGGCTACACCTTC. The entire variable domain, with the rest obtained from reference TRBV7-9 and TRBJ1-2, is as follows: DTGVSQNPRHKITKRGQNVTFRCDPISEHNRLYWYRQTLGQGPEFLTYFQNEAQLEKSRLLSDRFSAERPKGSFSTLEIQRTEQGDSAMYLCASSFHSLNPGYTFGSGTRLTVV.

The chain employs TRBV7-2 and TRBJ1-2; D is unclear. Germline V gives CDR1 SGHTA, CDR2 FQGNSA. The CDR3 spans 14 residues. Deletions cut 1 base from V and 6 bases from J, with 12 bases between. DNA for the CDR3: TGTGCCAGCAGCTTAGGCAGCGTCCGTCATGGCTACACCTTC. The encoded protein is CASSLGSVRHGYTF.

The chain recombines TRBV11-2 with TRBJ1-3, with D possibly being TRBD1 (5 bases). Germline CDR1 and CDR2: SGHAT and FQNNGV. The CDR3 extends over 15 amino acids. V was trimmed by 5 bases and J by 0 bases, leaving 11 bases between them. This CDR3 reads CASSPDSFSGNTIYF. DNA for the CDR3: TGTGCCAGCAGCCCAGACAGCTTCTCTGGAAACACCATATATTTT. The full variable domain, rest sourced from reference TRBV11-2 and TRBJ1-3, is EAGVAQSPRYKIIEKRQSVAFWCNPISGHATLYWYQQILGQGPKLLIQFQNNGVVDDSQLPKDRFSAERLKGVDSTLKIQPAKLEDSAVYLCASSPDSFSGNTIYFGEGSWLTVV.

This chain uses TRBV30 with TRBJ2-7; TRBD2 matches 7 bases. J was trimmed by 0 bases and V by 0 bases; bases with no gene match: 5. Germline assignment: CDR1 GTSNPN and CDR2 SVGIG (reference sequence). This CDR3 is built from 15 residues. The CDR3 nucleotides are TGTGCCTGGAGTGTCGGGGGGTCACCCTCCTACGAGCAGTACTTC. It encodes CAWSVGGSPSYEQYF.

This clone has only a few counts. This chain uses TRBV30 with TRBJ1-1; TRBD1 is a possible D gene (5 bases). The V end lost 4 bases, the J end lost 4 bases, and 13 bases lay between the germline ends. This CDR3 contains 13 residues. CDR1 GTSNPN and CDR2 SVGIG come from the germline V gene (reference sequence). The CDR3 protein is CAWTRVMSTEAFF. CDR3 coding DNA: TGTGCCTGGACCAGGGTGATGAGCACTGAAGCTTTCTTT. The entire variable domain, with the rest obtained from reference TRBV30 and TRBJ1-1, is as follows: SQTIHQWPATLVQPVGSPLSLECTVEGTSNPNLYWYRQAAGRGLQLLFYSVGIGQISSEVPQNLSASRPQDRQFILSSKKLLLSDSGFYLCAWTRVMSTEAFFGQGTRLTVV.

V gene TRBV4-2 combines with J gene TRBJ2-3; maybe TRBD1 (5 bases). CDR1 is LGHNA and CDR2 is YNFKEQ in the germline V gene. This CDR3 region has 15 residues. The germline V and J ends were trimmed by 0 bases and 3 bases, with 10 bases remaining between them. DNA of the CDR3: TGTGCCAGCAGCCAAGACAGGGCCGGAACAGATACGCAGTATTTT. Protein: CASSQDRAGTDTQYF.

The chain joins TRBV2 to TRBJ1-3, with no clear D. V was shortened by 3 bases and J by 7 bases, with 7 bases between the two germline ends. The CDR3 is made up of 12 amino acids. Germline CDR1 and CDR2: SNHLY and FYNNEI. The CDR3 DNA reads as TGTGCCAGCAGTGACGAGGTTAACACCATATATTTT. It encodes CASSDEVNTIYF.

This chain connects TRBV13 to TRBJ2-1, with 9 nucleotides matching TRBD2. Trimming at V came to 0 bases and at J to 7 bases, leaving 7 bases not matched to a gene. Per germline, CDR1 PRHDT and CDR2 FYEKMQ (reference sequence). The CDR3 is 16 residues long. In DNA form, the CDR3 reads TGTGCCAGCAGCTTAGGTGGTAGCGGGGGACCTAATGAGCAGTTCTTC. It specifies CASSLGGSGGPNEQFF. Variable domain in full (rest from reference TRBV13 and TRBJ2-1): AAGVIQSPRHLIKEKRETATLKCYPIPRHDTVYWYQQGPGQDPQFLISFYEKMQSDKGSIPDRFSAQQFSDYHSELNMSSLELGDSALYFCASSLGGSGGPNEQFFGPGTRLTVL.

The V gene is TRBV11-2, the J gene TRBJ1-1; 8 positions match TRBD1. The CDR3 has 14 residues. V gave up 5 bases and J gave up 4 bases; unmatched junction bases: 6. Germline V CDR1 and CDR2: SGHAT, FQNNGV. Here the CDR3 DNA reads TGTGCCAGCAGCGCAGGACAGGGTAGCACTGAAGCTTTCTTT. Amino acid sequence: CASSAGQGSTEAFF.

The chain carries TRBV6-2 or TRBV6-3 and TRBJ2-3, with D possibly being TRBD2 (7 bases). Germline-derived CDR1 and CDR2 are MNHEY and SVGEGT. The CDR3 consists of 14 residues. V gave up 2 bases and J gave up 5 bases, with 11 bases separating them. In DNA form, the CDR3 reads TGTGCCAGCAGTTACGGGGGGGCGAGAGATACGCAGTATTTT. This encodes CASSYGGARDTQYF.

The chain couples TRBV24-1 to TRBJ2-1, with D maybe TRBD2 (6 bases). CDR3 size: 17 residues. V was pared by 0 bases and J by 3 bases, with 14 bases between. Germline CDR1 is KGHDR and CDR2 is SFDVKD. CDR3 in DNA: TGTGCCACCAGTGATTTGACCGGAGGGGTGGGCTACAATGAGCAGTTCTTC. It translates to CATSDLTGGVGYNEQFF.